The sequence of this T cell receptor (beta chain) was determined in a study of resident and recirculating memory T cells in vitiligo. Study summary: Genomic DNA was extracted from whole homogenized samples, with no cell sorting. Notes on the study in general: TCR sequences were not conserved across biopsy sites or patients. No unique dominant TCR clone was found in vitiligo lesions.

TCRdb's copy holds only in-frame clones and misses some; the assay was immunoSEQ multiplex PCR. The table shows fewer than 85,000 clones, with just over 90% occurring only once. Trimming left V 1 base short and J 1 base short, with 6 bases between. Germline loops: CDR1 SGHNT, CDR2 YYREEE (reference sequence). CDR3 length: 13 amino acids. The sample holds a few counts of this clone. The target antigen is unknown. No patient showed confetti depigmentation, a clinical sign of active disease. This chain joins TRBV5-4 and TRBJ2-7; tentative D call: TRBD2 (5 bases). Sequencing was performed on blood. This clonotype was obtained from a male donor with vitiligo. The CDR3 DNA sequence: TGTGCCAGCAGCTTGCGGGGTTCCTACGAGCAGTACTTC. Translation gives CASSLRGSYEQYF.